This TCR beta chain was identified in a study of cytomegalovirus exposure and HLA in healthy donors. In the study overall: Earlier, 100 million to 130 million unique TCR beta sequences were recovered from about 200 million T cells by an analysis. Study-level points and caveats: In a later analysis, the majority of CMV-associated beta chains seemingly showed HLA restriction. An Asian-associated ancestry cluster reportedly showed fewer N-insertions than the roughly 670-donor mean in a later analysis. Later analysis identified around 15,000 TCR beta sequences associated with HLA alleles, using a false discovery rate threshold of 0.05.

The PCR used 60 Vbeta and 13 Jbeta primers. Profiled with immunoSEQ multiplex PCR; TCRdb holds only in-frame clones, not every one. The sample yields around 70,000 clones, 70% to 85% seen once. J lost 3 bases, V lost 0 bases, and 5 bases had no gene match. CDR1 is SGHNT and CDR2 is YENEEA in the germline V gene. The CDR3 runs to 17 residues. This clone was seen more than once but under ten times. What it binds is not known. The source is a human donor in good health. The chain has TRBV11-3 and TRBJ2-7; 13 bases map to TRBD2. Sequencing was performed on PBMCs. CDR3 region: CASSLERGTSGDYEQYF. The DNA of the CDR3 is TGTGCCAGCAGCTTAGAGCGAGGGACTAGCGGGGACTACGAGCAGTACTTC.